These T cell receptor beta chains were read from a single sample in a study of cytomegalovirus exposure and HLA in healthy donors. The table came from immunoSEQ multiplex PCR; TCRdb's copy has only in-frame clones and leaves some out. The table includes around 94,000 clones, approximately 77% detected once. Sequencing was done on a sample of PBMCs. The receptors were gathered from a male donor in good health and CMV-seropositive. Both conserved end residues are part of each CDR3. Fields, in order: clone size, V gene, D gene, J gene, CDR3 protein, CDR3 DNA. A D gene is named only where the DNA matches it firmly. The size field is filled for only some rows; it gives once, few, many or a size class.

abundance: NA; v_gene: TRBV29-1; d_gene: NA; j_gene: TRBJ2-7; CDR3aa: CSVVGSYEQYF; CDR3nt: TGCAGCGTTGTCGGGTCCTACGAGCAGTACTTC
abundance: once; v_gene: TRBV29-1; d_gene: NA; j_gene: TRBJ2-5; CDR3aa: CSATGWGETQYF; CDR3nt: TGCAGCGCAACAGGGTGGGGAGAGACCCAGTACTTC
abundance: NA; v_gene: TRBV6-5; d_gene: TRBD1; j_gene: TRBJ2-7; CDR3aa: CASSSDRGAYEQYF; CDR3nt: TGTGCCAGCAGTTCCGACAGGGGGGCCTACGAGCAGTACTTC
abundance: few; v_gene: TRBV9; d_gene: TRBD2; j_gene: TRBJ2-3; CDR3aa: CASSVVGAGGVTDTQYF; CDR3nt: TGTGCCAGCAGCGTAGTGGGAGCGGGAGGCGTCACAGATACGCAGTATTTT
abundance: few; v_gene: TRBV9; d_gene: TRBD2; j_gene: TRBJ2-2; CDR3aa: CASSVGSGSRTGELFF; CDR3nt: TGTGCCAGCAGCGTAGGTAGCGGGAGCCGCACCGGGGAGCTGTTTTTT
abundance: once; v_gene: TRBV6-6; d_gene: TRBD1; j_gene: TRBJ2-7; CDR3aa: CASSKGQGRGGEQYF; CDR3nt: TGTGCCAGCAGTAAAGGACAGGGGAGAGGTGGCGAGCAGTACTTC
abundance: NA; v_gene: TRBV10-3; d_gene: TRBD2; j_gene: TRBJ2-1; CDR3aa: CAISTPGLGRYNEQFF; CDR3nt: TGTGCCATCAGTACACCGGGACTAGGGAGATACAATGAGCAGTTCTTC
abundance: few; v_gene: TRBV18; d_gene: TRBD1; j_gene: TRBJ2-2; CDR3aa: CASSPTSGTGPNTGELFF; CDR3nt: TGTGCCAGCTCACCTACGTCTGGGACAGGACCGAACACCGGGGAGCTGTTTTTT
abundance: NA; v_gene: TRBV28; d_gene: NA; j_gene: TRBJ1-5; CDR3aa: CASSTNRDAQPQHF; CDR3nt: TGTGCCAGCAGTACAAACAGGGACGCTCAGCCCCAGCATTTT
abundance: NA; v_gene: TRBV30; d_gene: TRBD1; j_gene: TRBJ2-1; CDR3aa: CAGTGGAIYNEQFF; CDR3nt: TGTGCTGGAACAGGGGGCGCGATATACAATGAGCAGTTCTTC
abundance: NA; v_gene: TRBV5-6; d_gene: TRBD2; j_gene: TRBJ2-1; CDR3aa: CASSLVAGRAYNEQFF; CDR3nt: TGTGCCAGCAGCTTGGTAGCGGGAAGGGCTTACAATGAGCAGTTCTTC
abundance: NA; v_gene: TRBV6-5; d_gene: TRBD2; j_gene: TRBJ2-5; CDR3aa: CASSYSLAGDQETQYF; CDR3nt: TGTGCCAGCAGTTACTCGCTAGCGGGAGACCAAGAGACCCAGTACTTC
abundance: NA; v_gene: TRBV28; d_gene: NA; j_gene: TRBJ2-1; CDR3aa: CASSGGRGSYNEQFF; CDR3nt: TGTGCCAGCAGTGGGGGCAGGGGATCCTACAATGAGCAGTTCTTC
abundance: NA; v_gene: TRBV7-2; d_gene: TRBD2; j_gene: TRBJ2-3; CDR3aa: CASSLREGGDTQYF; CDR3nt: TGTGCCAGCAGCTTGAGGGAGGGTGGGGATACGCAGTATTTT
abundance: NA; v_gene: TRBV7-8; d_gene: NA; j_gene: TRBJ2-5; CDR3aa: CASSLRGSVGETQYF; CDR3nt: TGTGCCAGCAGCCTTCGGGGGAGCGTGGGGGAGACCCAGTACTTC
abundance: NA; v_gene: TRBV28; d_gene: NA; j_gene: TRBJ2-7; CDR3aa: CASSQPPGDRYEQYF; CDR3nt: TGTGCCAGCAGTCAACCCCCCGGAGACAGGTACGAGCAGTACTTC
abundance: NA; v_gene: TRBV28; d_gene: NA; j_gene: TRBJ1-2; CDR3aa: CASKRGGGLEGYTF; CDR3nt: TGTGCCAGCAAGCGGGGGGGCGGACTAGAAGGCTACACCTTC
abundance: NA; v_gene: TRBV25-1; d_gene: TRBD2; j_gene: TRBJ2-1; CDR3aa: CASGRAGSYNEQFF; CDR3nt: TGTGCCAGCGGGAGGGCAGGATCCTACAATGAGCAGTTCTTC
abundance: NA; v_gene: TRBV5-1; d_gene: TRBD1; j_gene: TRBJ2-5; CDR3aa: CASSTGQGQETQYF; CDR3nt: TGCGCCAGCAGCACGGGACAGGGCCAAGAGACCCAGTACTTC
abundance: NA; v_gene: TRBV9; d_gene: NA; j_gene: TRBJ2-2; CDR3aa: CASSPFLSGHTSTGELFF; CDR3nt: TGTGCCAGCAGCCCTTTTCTATCGGGACACACGAGCACCGGGGAGCTGTTTTTT
abundance: NA; v_gene: TRBV6-5; d_gene: NA; j_gene: TRBJ2-7; CDR3aa: CASSYSSGSSYEQYF; CDR3nt: TGTGCCAGCAGTTACTCGAGCGGGTCCTCCTACGAGCAGTACTTC
abundance: NA; v_gene: TRBV11-3; d_gene: TRBD1; j_gene: TRBJ2-1; CDR3aa: CASSFGGTGPYNEQFF; CDR3nt: TGTGCCAGCAGCTTCGGAGGGACAGGCCCCTACAATGAGCAGTTCTTC
abundance: NA; v_gene: TRBV7-3; d_gene: TRBD2; j_gene: TRBJ2-2; CDR3aa: CASSDATSGIGVTGELFF; CDR3nt: TGTGCCAGCAGCGACGCGACTAGCGGGATCGGGGTCACCGGGGAGCTGTTTTTT
abundance: NA; v_gene: TRBV15; d_gene: NA; j_gene: TRBJ2-5; CDR3aa: CATSRDDRGGETQYF; CDR3nt: TGTGCCACCAGCAGAGATGACCGGGGTGGCGAGACCCAGTACTTC
abundance: NA; v_gene: TRBV15; d_gene: TRBD1; j_gene: TRBJ2-7; CDR3aa: CATSRDRQGAEQYF; CDR3nt: TGTGCCACCAGCAGAGATCGACAGGGAGCCGAGCAGTACTTC
abundance: NA; v_gene: TRBV6-5; d_gene: NA; j_gene: TRBJ1-4; CDR3aa: CASSTGDSGKLFF; CDR3nt: TGTGCCAGCAGTACAGGTGACTCCGGGAAACTGTTTTTT
abundance: NA; v_gene: TRBV5-6; d_gene: TRBD2; j_gene: TRBJ2-3; CDR3aa: CASSLGPAGVTDTQYF; CDR3nt: TGTGCCAGCAGCTTGGGCCCCGCGGGAGTAACAGATACGCAGTATTTT
abundance: NA; v_gene: TRBV4-1; d_gene: NA; j_gene: TRBJ2-1; CDR3aa: CASSQETRMGYNEQFF; CDR3nt: TGCGCCAGCAGCCAAGAAACTAGAATGGGGTACAATGAGCAGTTCTTC
abundance: few; v_gene: TRBV6-5; d_gene: NA; j_gene: TRBJ2-7; CDR3aa: CASSRGTYEQYF; CDR3nt: TGTGCCAGCAGCAGGGGAACCTACGAGCAGTACTTC
abundance: NA; v_gene: TRBV28; d_gene: TRBD1; j_gene: TRBJ2-7; CDR3aa: CASSAPQGANEQYF; CDR3nt: TGTGCCAGCAGTGCCCCACAGGGGGCGAATGAGCAGTACTTC
abundance: NA; v_gene: TRBV30; d_gene: NA; j_gene: TRBJ2-3; CDR3aa: CAWSRDGGTNTQYF; CDR3nt: TGTGCCTGGAGCCGAGATGGGGGCACAAATACGCAGTATTTT
abundance: NA; v_gene: TRBV27; d_gene: TRBD2; j_gene: TRBJ2-7; CDR3aa: CASRVAGAYSYEQYF; CDR3nt: TGTGCCAGCAGGGTAGCGGGAGCCTACTCCTACGAGCAGTACTTC
abundance: NA; v_gene: TRBV7-2; d_gene: TRBD2; j_gene: TRBJ2-1; CDR3aa: CASSPGLDNEQFF; CDR3nt: TGTGCCAGCAGCCCGGGACTAGACAATGAGCAGTTCTTC
abundance: NA; v_gene: TRBV29-1; d_gene: NA; j_gene: TRBJ2-7; CDR3aa: CSVGQAYEQYF; CDR3nt: TGCAGCGTTGGGCAAGCCTACGAGCAGTACTTC
abundance: few; v_gene: TRBV14; d_gene: NA; j_gene: TRBJ1-1; CDR3aa: CASSQGRARGTEAFF; CDR3nt: TGTGCCAGCAGCCAAGGACGGGCGCGGGGTACTGAAGCTTTCTTT
abundance: NA; v_gene: TRBV7-9; d_gene: NA; j_gene: TRBJ2-3; CDR3aa: CASSLASGMDTQYF; CDR3nt: TGTGCCAGCAGCTTAGCGTCGGGGATGGATACGCAGTATTTT
abundance: once; v_gene: TRBV6-6; d_gene: TRBD1; j_gene: TRBJ1-5; CDR3aa: CASGRTGLLQPQHF; CDR3nt: TGTGCCAGTGGGAGGACAGGGCTTCTTCAGCCCCAGCATTTT
abundance: once; v_gene: TRBV19; d_gene: TRBD1; j_gene: TRBJ2-5; CDR3aa: CASSSLGQGIRYQETQYF; CDR3nt: TGTGCCAGTAGTTCTCTAGGACAGGGGATAAGGTACCAAGAGACCCAGTACTTC
abundance: NA; v_gene: TRBV5-1; d_gene: TRBD2; j_gene: TRBJ2-5; CDR3aa: CASTPRGGQETQYF; CDR3nt: TGCGCCAGCACCCCGCGCGGGGGGCAAGAGACCCAGTACTTC
abundance: once; v_gene: TRBV4-1; d_gene: NA; j_gene: TRBJ1-1; CDR3aa: CASSTQRGGNTEAFF; CDR3nt: TGCGCCAGCAGCACTCAACGAGGGGGGAACACTGAAGCTTTCTTT
abundance: NA; v_gene: TRBV4-2; d_gene: TRBD2; j_gene: TRBJ2-5; CDR3aa: CASSQAGTRGQETQYF; CDR3nt: TGTGCCAGCAGCCAGGCCGGGACTAGGGGGCAAGAGACCCAGTACTTC